A selection of T cell receptor beta chains follows, all from one sample in a study of blood T cell repertoires in COVID-19. Sequenced by immunoSEQ multiplex PCR; TCRdb stores in-frame clones only, minus some. The top ten clones hold about 1% of a sample with a few hundred thousand clones, roughly nine tenths of them seen once. Material for sequencing was PBMCs or T cells enriched from blood (not recorded which). Source of these receptors: a man in his late teens or twenties who had recovered from COVID-19. Each CDR3 is given with its conserved first and last residue. The order of the fields is J gene, clone size, V gene, D gene, CDR3 DNA, CDR3 protein. D genes are given only for firm matches. Size values are once, few and many counts, or a class for expanded clones, and some rows have none.

>TRBJ1-2|.|TRBV25-1|.
TGTGCCAGCAGTGAGCAGGGAAACTATGGCTACACCTTC
CASSEQGNYGYTF
>TRBJ2-4|once|TRBV6-8|.
TGTGCCAGCAGTGCCGGAATGACAGGTTCTTTAGCCAAAAACATTCAGTACTTC
CASSAGMTGSLAKNIQYF
>TRBJ1-3|.|TRBV6-6|.
TGTGCCAGCAGCTTTACAGGTCGCGGAAACACCATATATTTT
CASSFTGRGNTIYF
>TRBJ2-3|.|TRBV11-2|TRBD2
TGTGCCAGCAGCTTTAATAGCGGGGTCAAGCCAGATACGCAGTATTTT
CASSFNSGVKPDTQYF
>TRBJ2-6|.|TRBV4-3|.
TGCGCCAGCAGCCAAGGGCAGGGCCCCTTTGGGGCCAACGTCCTGACTTTC
CASSQGQGPFGANVLTF
>TRBJ2-3|once|TRBV2|TRBD2
TGTGCCAGCGGACTAGCAGCTAGCACAGATACGCAGTATTTT
CASGLAASTDTQYF
>TRBJ1-1|.|TRBV6-1|.
TGTGCCAGCAGTGAACAGGGGAAGAACACTGAAGCTTTCTTT
CASSEQGKNTEAFF
>TRBJ2-3|.|TRBV13|TRBD1
TGTGCCAGCAGCCTACTTACAGGGGGCAGAACAGATACGCAGTATTTT
CASSLLTGGRTDTQYF
>TRBJ1-6|.|TRBV2|.
TGTGCCACCGGAGGGGCGAGCTCCTATAATTCACCCCTCCACTTT
CATGGASSYNSPLHF
>TRBJ1-5|.|TRBV18|.
TGTGCCAGCTCACCACAGATGGCAGGGCAGAATCAGCCCCAGCATTTT
CASSPQMAGQNQPQHF
>TRBJ1-2|.|TRBV9|TRBD1
TGTGCCAGCAGCGCAGCGACAGGGCTAGGTGGCGGCTACACCTTC
CASSAATGLGGGYTF
>TRBJ1-1|.|TRBV27|TRBD1
TGTGCCAGCAGTCCCCATCTCAGGACAGGGAAGAACACTGAAGCTTTCTTT
CASSPHLRTGKNTEAFF
>TRBJ2-5|.|TRBV18|.
TGTGCCAGCTCACAGAAATGGGGGGACAGCCAAGAGACCCAGTACTTC
CASSQKWGDSQETQYF
>TRBJ1-1|.|TRBV11-2|.
TGTGCCAGCAGCCAGACGAGGTCTGAAGCTTTCTTT
CASSQTRSEAFF
>TRBJ1-5|.|TRBV2|.
TGTGCCAGCAGTGTGAGTCAGCCCCAGCATTTT
CASSVSQPQHF
>TRBJ2-5|.|TRBV5-1|TRBD2
TGCGCCAGCAGCCCTGGACTAGCGGAGACCCAGTACTTC
CASSPGLAETQYF
>TRBJ2-7|few|TRBV10-3|.
TGTGCCATCAGTGGCCAGGGGAGCTCCTACGAGCAGTACTTC
CAISGQGSSYEQYF
>TRBJ1-1|.|TRBV7-9|.
TGTGCCAGCAGCTTAACGGGGGACACTGAAGCTTTCTTT
CASSLTGDTEAFF
>TRBJ1-1|few|TRBV5-1|.
TGCGCCAGCAGCTTGTTCTCGACTGGGGGGGAAGCTTTCTTT
CASSLFSTGGEAFF
>TRBJ1-2|.|TRBV6-6|TRBD1
TGTGCCAGCAATAAACAGGGGTACGGCTACACCTTC
CASNKQGYGYTF
>TRBJ1-5|.|TRBV19|TRBD1
TGTGCCGCAGATCGACAGGGGGCGAATGGCAATCAGCCCCAGCATTTT
CAADRQGANGNQPQHF
>TRBJ1-5|.|TRBV3-1/TRBV3-2|.
TGTGCCAGCAGCCTAGGCGGACGGACGGAGGGTCCCCAGCATTTT
CASSLGGRTEGPQHF
>TRBJ1-6|.|TRBV18|.
TGTGCCAGCTCCAAACAGGGAACCTATAATTCACCCCTCCACTTT
CASSKQGTYNSPLHF
>TRBJ2-3|.|TRBV5-6|TRBD2
TGTGCCAGCAGCTTGGCTAGCGGGCCCGGCGGGGTAGATACGCAGTATTTT
CASSLASGPGGVDTQYF
>TRBJ2-2|.|TRBV4-1|TRBD2
TGCGCCAGCAGCCTCGGACTAGCGGGGGGCACCGGGGAGCTGTTTTTT
CASSLGLAGGTGELFF
>TRBJ2-6|.|TRBV21-1|.
TGTGCCAGCAGCAAGAAGTCTCCCCCTGGCCCTGGGGCCAACGTCCTGACTTTC
CASSKKSPPGPGANVLTF
>TRBJ1-2|.|TRBV5-1|TRBD1
TGCGCCAGCAGATATAGCACAGGGGACGCTAACTATGGCTACACCTTC
CASRYSTGDANYGYTF
>TRBJ1-6|.|TRBV3-1/TRBV3-2|TRBD1
TGTGCCAGCAGCCGGGACAGGGGGAATTCACCCCTCCACTTT
CASSRDRGNSPLHF
>TRBJ2-7|.|TRBV28|.
TGTGCCAGCAGTTTATTGGCGGCTACAGGGATAAGCTACGAGCAGTACTTC
CASSLLAATGISYEQYF
>TRBJ1-5|.|TRBV19|TRBD1
TGTGCCAGTAGTGCTCGAGGGACAGGGGAAAGGGGGAATCAGCCCCAGCATTTT
CASSARGTGERGNQPQHF
>TRBJ2-7|.|TRBV7-3|TRBD1
TGTGCCAGCAGCTCATCGGGACAGGTCTACGAGCAGTACTTC
CASSSSGQVYEQYF
>TRBJ1-1|.|TRBV27|.
TGTGCCAGCAGTTTAATGAGGGGGAGGAACACTGAAGCTTTCTTT
CASSLMRGRNTEAFF
>TRBJ1-1|.|TRBV12-3/TRBV12-4|.
TGTGCCAGCAGTCTTAACAGCAACACTGAAGCTTTCTTT
CASSLNSNTEAFF
>TRBJ2-1|.|TRBV4-3|.
TGCGCCAGCCGTATAGAGCCCGCGGTCTACAATGAGCAGTTCTTC
CASRIEPAVYNEQFF
>TRBJ2-3|.|TRBV7-3|TRBD2
TGTGCCAGCAGCTCTTTAGGACTAGCGGGGCACACAGATACGCAGTATTTT
CASSSLGLAGHTDTQYF
>TRBJ2-1|.|TRBV6-1|.
TGTGCCAGCAGTGAATTGACAGCTATCCCATACAATGAGCAGTTCTTC
CASSELTAIPYNEQFF
>TRBJ2-7|.|TRBV9|TRBD1
TGTGCCAGCAGCACGGACAGGGGGCGAAACGAGCAGTACTTC
CASSTDRGRNEQYF
>TRBJ2-1|once|TRBV7-7|.
TGTGCCAGCAGTTCAACCTCTGACACCTTCTCCAATGAGCAGTTCTTC
CASSSTSDTFSNEQFF
>TRBJ2-1|.|TRBV6-5|.
TGTGCCACCATGAGGTCCTACAATGAGCAGTTCTTC
CATMRSYNEQFF
>TRBJ2-3|few|TRBV10-3|.
TGTGCCATCAGAGGACAGCAGTCAGATACGCAGTATTTT
CAIRGQQSDTQYF